The 22 T cell receptor beta chains below come from one sample, sequenced in a study of OX40 agonist ivuxolimab in advanced cancers. The method was immunoSEQ multiplex PCR; TCRdb's version includes in-frame clones alone and lacks a portion of them. This sample has 44,000 or so clones, with less than 90% found just once. The sequencing here drew on CD4+ or CD8+ T cells sorted from blood, taken in a trial of the OX40 agonist ivuxolimab. The receptors stem from an adult with an advanced solid tumor such as melanoma, head and neck, liver or kidney cancer.

CDR3 protein: CASSFYMGASTDTQYF. The CDR3 nucleotides read TGTGCCAGCAGCTTTTATATGGGGGCTAGCACAGATACGCAGTATTTT. The chain uses TRBV5-4 and TRBJ2-3, with D possibly TRBD1 on 6 matching bases. Germline V gene lookup returns CDR1 SGHNT and CDR2 YYREEE (reference sequence). Trimming removed 2 bases from V and 0 bases from J, with 13 bases in between. The CDR3 runs 16 residues.

A few counts support this clone. The J gene is TRBJ1-5, the V gene TRBV11-2; D is uncertain. The germline V and J ends were trimmed by 2 bases and 2 bases, with 10 bases remaining between them. The CDR3 runs 15 residues. Germline V CDR1 and CDR2: SGHAT, FQNNGV. CDR3 protein: CASSLSVGGNQPQHF. CDR3 nucleotides: TGTGCCAGCAGCTTATCGGTGGGTGGCAATCAGCCCCAGCATTTT.

The chain carries TRBV10-3 and TRBJ1-2; the match to TRBD1 covers 7 bases. After removal of 6 bases from V and 4 bases from J, the junction contained 8 bases not matched to a gene. The CDR3 contains 14 residues. Germline-derived CDR1 and CDR2 are ENHRY and SYGVKD. CDR3 sequence reads: CAIRTTGQFYGYTF. CDR3 coding DNA: TGTGCCATCAGGACGACGGGACAGTTCTATGGCTACACCTTC.

This clone was counted a single time. The chain couples TRBV30 to TRBJ2-7; D is undetermined. Germline V gene lookup returns CDR1 GTSNPN and CDR2 SVGIG (reference sequence). V was pared by 5 bases and J by 0 bases, with 5 bases between. This CDR3 region has 11 residues. The CDR3 here is CAWGRSYEQYF. CDR3 DNA sequence: TGTGCCTGGGGTCGCTCCTACGAGCAGTACTTC.

The rearrangement joins TRBV6-5 to TRBJ2-7, with D uncertain. This CDR3 is 16 amino acids long. The ends were cut back, 0 bases at V and 2 bases at J, with 14 bases in the middle. Germline V gene sequence: CDR1 MNHEY, CDR2 SVGAGI. The CDR3 DNA follows: TGTGCCAGCAGTTACTCCCCCGTTACGGCGACCTACGAGCAGTACTTC. This encodes CASSYSPVTATYEQYF.

A word on this clone: One end of the junction fails to match germline, which may point to a read error. The chain employs TRBV9 and TRBJ2-3; 9 nucleotides match TRBD2. Germline CDR1 and CDR2: SGDLS and YYNGEE. This CDR3 region has 13 residues. DNA for the CDR3: TGTGCCAGCAGTGGGACTAGCACGGATACGCAGTATTTT. This translates into CASSGTSTDTQYF.

CDR3 DNA sequence: TGCGCCAGCAGCCAAGATACGCAGGGCGGGCACTATGGCTACACCTTC. Translated: CASSQDTQGGHYGYTF. The chain has TRBV4-3 and TRBJ1-2; a weak D match, TRBD1 (5 bases). Trimming shortened V by 0 bases and J by 3 bases, and 14 bases separated the two germline ends. The CDR3 length is 16 residues. Germline CDR1 LGHNA, CDR2 YSLEER.

The V and J genes are TRBV10-3 and TRBJ2-1; the D is unclear. There are 13 residues in the CDR3. Germline values: CDR1 ENHRY, CDR2 SYGVKD. V was trimmed by 4 bases and J by 5 bases, leaving 9 bases between them. CDR3 in DNA: TGTGCCATCAGTGGGTTACCTGACAATGAGCAGTTCTTC. It is translated as CAISGLPDNEQFF.

The CDR3 DNA is TGTGCCAGCAGTTACTCCGGGACAGGGCCCCACGAGCAGTACTTC. Amino acids: CASSYSGTGPHEQYF. The rearrangement links TRBV6-6 to TRBJ2-7; 9 nucleotides align to TRBD1. J lost 5 bases, V lost 0 bases, and 5 bases had no gene match. The CDR3 runs to 15 residues. The germline gives CDR1 MNHNY, CDR2 SVGAGI (reference sequence).

The chain is built from TRBV5-1 and TRBJ1-1, with TRBD1 matching 7 bases. Looked up from germline, CDR1 is SGHRS and CDR2 is YFSETQ. Unmatched junction bases numbered 3, after V lost 4 bases and J lost 3 bases. The CDR3 has 13 amino acids. CDR3 sequence reads: CASSLGQHTEAFF. CDR3 nucleotide sequence: TGCGCCAGCAGCCTGGGACAGCACACTGAAGCTTTCTTT.

The V and J genes are TRBV4-2 and TRBJ2-1; no reliable D call. The CDR3 covers 15 residues. From germline, CDR1 is LGHNA and CDR2 YNFKEQ. Trimming left V 0 bases short and J 3 bases short, with 9 bases between. The CDR3 protein is CASSQDRAVYNEQFF. Here the CDR3 DNA reads TGTGCCAGCAGCCAAGATAGGGCAGTCTACAATGAGCAGTTCTTC.

This clone appeared a single time. The chain links TRBV5-4 to TRBJ2-5; the D is unclear. CDR3 length equals 15 residues. V was trimmed by 4 bases and J by 5 bases, leaving 18 bases between them. Germline V lookup: CDR1 SGHNT, CDR2 YYREEE (reference sequence). In DNA, the CDR3 is TGTGCCAGCAGCCCTTTAGTGGGATCAAAGGAGACCCAGTACTTC. Its protein product is CASSPLVGSKETQYF.

A word on this clone: The same CDR3 can be traced to other DNA sequences in this sample. This sequence joins TRBV5-1 and TRBJ2-2, with 9 bases identical to TRBD2. This CDR3 has 16 amino acids. CDR1 and CDR2 from the germline V gene are SGHRS and YFSETQ. J gave up 5 bases and V 0 bases, and 5 bases lay outside the gene matches. The CDR3 nucleotides read TGCGCCAGCAGCTTGGAGTGGCTAGCGGGGACCGGGGAGCTGTTTTTT. It specifies CASSLEWLAGTGELFF.

The chain couples TRBV9 to TRBJ2-7; no clear D gene. The germline V gene encodes CDR1 SGDLS and CDR2 YYNGEE. The CDR3 totals 15 residues. V was trimmed by 4 bases and J by 0 bases, leaving 14 bases between them. The CDR3 loop is CASSLTALTSYEQYF. The CDR3 region has the DNA TGTGCCAGCAGCCTTACAGCTCTTACCTCCTACGAGCAGTACTTC.

The DNA of the CDR3 is TGTGCCAGCAGCGTAGCTACTATAGGAACTGAAGCTTTCTTT. Residues: CASSVATIGTEAFF. This rearrangement joins TRBV9 to TRBJ1-1; D is undetermined. Germline V gene data show CDR1 as SGDLS and CDR2 as YYNGEE. The CDR3 covers 14 residues. V was pared by 0 bases and J by 5 bases, with 11 bases between.

This sequence joins TRBV19 and TRBJ2-2; a possible D gene is TRBD2 (5 bases). V shed 3 bases and J shed 1 base, with 6 bases lying between them. Germline lookup yields CDR1 LNHDA and CDR2 SQIVND (reference sequence). This CDR3 has 14 amino acids. In nucleotides, the CDR3 is TGTGCCAGTAGTATCGGGGAGAACACCGGGGAGCTGTTTTTT. Amino acids: CASSIGENTGELFF.

The genes are TRBV30 and TRBJ2-7; TRBD2 agrees at 8 bases. Unmatched junction bases numbered 11, after V lost 8 bases and J lost 11 bases. Germline-derived CDR1 and CDR2 are GTSNPN and SVGIG (reference sequence). The CDR3 runs to 11 residues. The CDR3, as DNA: TGTGCCACCGGAGGTACGGGAGGGAAGTACTTC. Protein sequence: CATGGTGGKYF.

The chain joins TRBV19 to TRBJ2-3; 7 bases fit TRBD2. V trimming: 3 bases; J trimming: 2 bases; junction bases outside the gene matches: 8. Germline CDR1 and CDR2: LNHDA and SQIVND (reference sequence). The CDR3 sequence is 16 residues long. CDR3 amino acids: CASSMGGRSATDTQYF. In DNA form, the CDR3 reads TGTGCCAGTAGTATGGGGGGGAGGAGCGCCACAGATACGCAGTATTTT.

This clone was seen a handful of times. J is TRBJ2-7 and V is TRBV27; 12 bases are shared with TRBD1. Germline V gene data show CDR1 as MNHEY and CDR2 as SMNVEV (reference sequence). V trimming: 10 bases; J trimming: 3 bases; junction bases outside the gene matches: 7. This CDR3 region has 14 residues. The CDR3 sequence: CATQGTGGLYEQYF. DNA for the CDR3: TGTGCCACCCAAGGGACAGGGGGCCTCTACGAGCAGTACTTC.

V is TRBV11-2 and J is TRBJ1-2, with 7 bases identical to TRBD1. Germline CDR1 is SGHAT and CDR2 is FQNNGV. The CDR3 has 14 amino acids. Losses at the gene ends were 5 bases for V and 4 bases for J; bases not matched to a gene: 7. CDR3: CASSRTGPGYGYTF. The CDR3 nucleotides read TGTGCCAGCAGCCGGACAGGCCCCGGCTATGGCTACACCTTC.

The chain has TRBV7-9 and TRBJ2-7; D remains unclear. The CDR3 totals 14 residues. Germline values: CDR1 SEHNR, CDR2 FQNEAQ (reference sequence). The V end lost 0 bases, the J end lost 2 bases, and 8 bases lay between the germline ends. CDR3 DNA sequence: TGTGCCAGCAGCTTAGCGCAGACACCCTACGAGCAGTACTTC. This translates into CASSLAQTPYEQYF.

This chain links TRBV6-5 with TRBJ1-2; D call uncertain. The CDR3 runs 14 residues. Trimming left V 2 bases short and J 8 bases short, with 15 bases between. CDR1 is MNHEY and CDR2 is SVGAGI in the germline V gene. CDR3 DNA: TGTGCCAGCAGTTACCCGGGCCGCCTGGGAGGCTACACCTTC. Encoded protein: CASSYPGRLGGYTF.